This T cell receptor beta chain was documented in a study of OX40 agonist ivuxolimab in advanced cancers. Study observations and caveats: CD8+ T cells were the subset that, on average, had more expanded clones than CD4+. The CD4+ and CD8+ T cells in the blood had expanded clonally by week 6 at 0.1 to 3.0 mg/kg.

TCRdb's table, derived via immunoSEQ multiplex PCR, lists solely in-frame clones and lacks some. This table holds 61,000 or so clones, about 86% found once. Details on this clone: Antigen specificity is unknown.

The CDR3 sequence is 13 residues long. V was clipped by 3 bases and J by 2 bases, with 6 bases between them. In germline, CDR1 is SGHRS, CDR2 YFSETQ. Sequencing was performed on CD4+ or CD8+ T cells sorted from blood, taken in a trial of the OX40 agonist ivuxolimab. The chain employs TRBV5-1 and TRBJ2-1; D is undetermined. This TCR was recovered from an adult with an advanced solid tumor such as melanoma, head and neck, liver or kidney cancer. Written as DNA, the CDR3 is TGCGCCAGCAGCTCGTGGACCTACAATGAGCAGTTCTTC. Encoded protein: CASSSWTYNEQFF.